This TCR beta chain was documented in a study of shared clonotypes between healthy human individuals. Study-wide findings and caveats: Sampling covered blood only; tissue repertoires likely differ.

As to this clone: What it binds is not known.

Trimming pared 2 bases from V and 4 bases from J, leaving 8 bases between. This CDR3 region has 14 residues. From germline, CDR1 is MGHRA and CDR2 YSYEKL. The data were produced by immunoSEQ multiplex PCR, yet TCRdb's version contains in-frame clones alone and is incomplete. The sample records about a million clones, around three quarters being singletons. The clonotype originates from a man younger than 30 in good health. V gene TRBV4-1 combines with J gene TRBJ2-2; D is possibly TRBD1 (6 bases). Sequencing input: memory CD4+ T cells sorted from blood. This sample's subset: CD45RA-negative fraction. The CDR3 protein is CASSQSRGTGELFF. The CDR3 bases are TGCGCCAGCAGCCAATCCAGGGGCACCGGGGAGCTGTTTTTT.